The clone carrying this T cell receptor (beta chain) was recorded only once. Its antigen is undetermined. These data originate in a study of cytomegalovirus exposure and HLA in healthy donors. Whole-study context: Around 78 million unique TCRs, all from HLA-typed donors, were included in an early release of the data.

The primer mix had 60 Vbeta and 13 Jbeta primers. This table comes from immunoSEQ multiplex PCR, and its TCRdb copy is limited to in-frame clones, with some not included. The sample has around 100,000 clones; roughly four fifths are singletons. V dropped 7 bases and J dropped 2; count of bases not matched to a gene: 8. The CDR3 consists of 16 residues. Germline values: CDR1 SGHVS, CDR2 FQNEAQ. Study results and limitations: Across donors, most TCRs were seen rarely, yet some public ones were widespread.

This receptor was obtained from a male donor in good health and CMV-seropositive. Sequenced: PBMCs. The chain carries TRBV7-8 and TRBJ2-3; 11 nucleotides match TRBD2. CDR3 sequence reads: CASNPLGLADTDTQYF. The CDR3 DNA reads TGTGCCAGCAACCCACTGGGACTAGCGGACACAGATACGCAGTATTTT.